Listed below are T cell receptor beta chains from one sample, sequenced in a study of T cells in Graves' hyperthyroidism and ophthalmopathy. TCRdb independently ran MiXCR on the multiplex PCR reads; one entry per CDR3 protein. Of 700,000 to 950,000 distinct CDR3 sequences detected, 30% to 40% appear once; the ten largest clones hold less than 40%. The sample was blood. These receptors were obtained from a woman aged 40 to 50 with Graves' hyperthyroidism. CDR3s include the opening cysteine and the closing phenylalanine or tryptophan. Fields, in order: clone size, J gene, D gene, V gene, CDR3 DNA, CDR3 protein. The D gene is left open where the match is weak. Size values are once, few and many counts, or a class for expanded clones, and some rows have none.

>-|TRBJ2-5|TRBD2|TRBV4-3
TGCGCCAGCAGCCAAAATTCTGGACTAGTTCCCGACTTC
CASSQNSGLVPDF
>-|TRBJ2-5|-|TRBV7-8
TGTGCCAGCAGACTCTTTTGGGGGGTGCAAGAGACCCAGTACTTC
CASRLFWGVQETQYF
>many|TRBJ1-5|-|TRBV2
TGTGCCAGCAGTGTCGGACAGAGCCCCAATCAGCCCCAGCATTTT
CASSVGQSPNQPQHF
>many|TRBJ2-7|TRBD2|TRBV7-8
TGTGCCAGCAGCTTCGCCGGGACTAGCGGGAGTGAGTTCTTC
CASSFAGTSGSEFF
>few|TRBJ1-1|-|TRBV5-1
TGCGCCAGCAGCCCCCGGGACACCCCAATGAACACTGAAGCTTTCTTT
CASSPRDTPMNTEAFF
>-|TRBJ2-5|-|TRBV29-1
TGCAGCGTTGACGACGGGGGCCACCTTGAGACCCAGTACTTC
CSVDDGGHLETQYF
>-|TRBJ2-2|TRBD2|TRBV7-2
TGTGCCAGCAGCGTTAGCGGGGTTAACACCGGGGAGCTGTTTTTT
CASSVSGVNTGELFF
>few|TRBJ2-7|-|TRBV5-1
TGCGCCAGCAGCTTGCGGGCAGATAGCTCCTACGAGCAGTACTTC
CASSLRADSSYEQYF
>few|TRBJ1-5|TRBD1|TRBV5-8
TGTGCCAGCAGCTGGGGACAGGGGCAGCCCCAGCATTTT
CASSWGQGQPQHF
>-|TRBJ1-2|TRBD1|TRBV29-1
TGCAGCGTTGAAGATCAGGACAGGGGAGGCTACACCTTC
CSVEDQDRGGYTF
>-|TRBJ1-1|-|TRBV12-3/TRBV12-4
TGTGCCAGCAGTTCGTACTCCCGGGAGGCTGAAGCTTTCTTT
CASSSYSREAEAFF
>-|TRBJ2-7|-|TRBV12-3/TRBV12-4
TGTGCCAGCAGAGGGAGACAGGCCCCCTACGAGCAGTACTTC
CASRGRQAPYEQYF
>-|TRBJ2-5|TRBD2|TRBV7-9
TGTGCCAGCAGCGGGACTAGCGGGAGGGGGGAGACCCAGTACTTC
CASSGTSGRGETQYF
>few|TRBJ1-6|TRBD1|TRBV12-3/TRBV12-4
TGTGCCAGCAGTTTAGGGCCGGGACAGGGAAATTCACCCCTCCACTTT
CASSLGPGQGNSPLHF
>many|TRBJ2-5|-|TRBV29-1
TGCAGCCTAAAAGAAGGGGACCAAGAGACCCAGTACTTC
CSLKEGDQETQYF
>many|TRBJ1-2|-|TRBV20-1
TGCAGTGCTAGTCTCCCCGGGGTTACGTATGGCTACACCTTC
CSASLPGVTYGYTF
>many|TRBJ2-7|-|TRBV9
TGTGCCAGCAGCTCCGGCCCCCGGGGCGACGAGCAGTACTTC
CASSSGPRGDEQYF
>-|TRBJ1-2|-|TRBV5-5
TGCGCCAGCAGCTTGGTTTCAACGGGAGGCTACATCTTC
CASSLVSTGGYIF
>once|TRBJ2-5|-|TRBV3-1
TGTGCCAGCAGCCGAGGGATGGCGACCCAGTACTTC
CASSRGMATQYF
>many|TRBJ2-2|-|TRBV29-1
TGCAGCGTGGTGACGGCAACCTCCACCGGGGAGCTGTTTTTT
CSVVTATSTGELFF
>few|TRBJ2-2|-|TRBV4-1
TGCGCCAGCAGCCAAGTTCTAGCGAACACCGGGGAGCTGTTTTTT
CASSQVLANTGELFF
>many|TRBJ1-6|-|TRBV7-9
TGTGCCAGCAGCCGACAAGCCTTGGATTCACCCCTCCACTTT
CASSRQALDSPLHF
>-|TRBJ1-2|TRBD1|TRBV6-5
TGTGCCAGCAGTGAAGTCAAGGGGCAGGGGGCCTATGGCTACACCTTC
CASSEVKGQGAYGYTF
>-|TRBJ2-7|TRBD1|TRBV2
TGTGCCAGCAGTTACTTGGGACAGGGTTCCTACGAGCAGTACTTC
CASSYLGQGSYEQYF
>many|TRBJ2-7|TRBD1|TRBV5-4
TGTGCCAGCAGCTTAGACAGGGTGCCGTACGAGCAGTACTTC
CASSLDRVPYEQYF
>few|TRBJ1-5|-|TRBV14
TGTGCCAGCAGCCGTGGGGATTGGCAGCCCCAGCATTTT
CASSRGDWQPQHF
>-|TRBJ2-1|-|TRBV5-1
TGCGCCAGCAGACCGGGACTGGCCGTGGTGGAGGAGCAGTTCTTC
CASRPGLAVVEEQFF
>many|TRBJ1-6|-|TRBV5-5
TGTGCCAGCAGCTTGGAGGACAATTCACCCCTCCACTTT
CASSLEDNSPLHF
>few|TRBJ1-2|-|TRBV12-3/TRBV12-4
TGTGCCAGCCAGGGCCCCGGGACGGACTATGGCTACACCTTC
CASQGPGTDYGYTF
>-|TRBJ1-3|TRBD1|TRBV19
TGTGCCAGGCCCCCCTGGACAGGGTCGACCTCCTGCTCTGGAAACACCATATATTTT
CARPPWTGSTSCSGNTIYF
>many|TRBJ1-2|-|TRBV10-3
TGTGCCATCAGTGGGGGGTACAGACTTGTTAACTATGGCTACACCTTC
CAISGGYRLVNYGYTF
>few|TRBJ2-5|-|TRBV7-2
TGTGCCAGCAGTCGAACACAGGGCCCCAATCAGCCCCAGTACTTC
CASSRTQGPNQPQYF
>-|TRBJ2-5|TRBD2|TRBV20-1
TGCAGTGCTAGAGATCCGGTAGCGGGGAAAGAGACCCAGTACTTC
CSARDPVAGKETQYF
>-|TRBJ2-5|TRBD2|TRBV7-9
TGTGCCAGCAGCTTAGTTGGCGGGGGGGCGGGAGAGACCCAGTACTTC
CASSLVGGGAGETQYF
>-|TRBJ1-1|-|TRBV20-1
TGCAGTGCTAGGGCCTGGAACACTGAAGCTTTCTTT
CSARAWNTEAFF
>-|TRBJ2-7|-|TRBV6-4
TGTGCCAGCAGAAAGGGGACGTTCTACGAGCAGTACTTC
CASRKGTFYEQYF
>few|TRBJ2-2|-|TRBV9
TGTGCCAGCAGCCCCCGACTAGAAAAAACCGGGGAGCTGTTTTTT
CASSPRLEKTGELFF
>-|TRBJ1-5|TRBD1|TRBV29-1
TGCAGCGTGCCAAATCCGGACAGGGATCAGCCCCAGCATTTT
CSVPNPDRDQPQHF
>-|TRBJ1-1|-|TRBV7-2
TGTGCCTGGATAGGGGGGACCCGGGGCACTTTCTTT
CAWIGGTRGTFF
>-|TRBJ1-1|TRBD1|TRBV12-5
TGTGCTAGTGGTTTACAAGGGACAGGGGGCGTAACTTTCTTT
CASGLQGTGGVTFF
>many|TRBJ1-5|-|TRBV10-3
TGTGCCACCGACCCCGAGGGGGATCAGCCCCAGCATTTT
CATDPEGDQPQHF
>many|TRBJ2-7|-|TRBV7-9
TGTGCCAGCAGCCTCGCCCCCTACGAGCAGTACTTC
CASSLAPYEQYF
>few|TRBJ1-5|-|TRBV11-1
TGTGCCAGCAGCCCCGGAAGGGACGTTAATCAGCCCCAGCATTTT
CASSPGRDVNQPQHF
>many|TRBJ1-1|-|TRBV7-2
TGTGCCAGCAGCTTATCTTGGGGCACTGAAGCTTTCTTT
CASSLSWGTEAFF
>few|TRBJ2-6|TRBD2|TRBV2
TGTGCCAGCAGTCCCCTTGGGAGGGATCCTGGGGCCAACGTCCTGACTTTC
CASSPLGRDPGANVLTF
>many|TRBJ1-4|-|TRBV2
TGTGCCAGCAGCCTCGGGTTGATGAAACAACTGTTTTTT
CASSLGLMKQLFF
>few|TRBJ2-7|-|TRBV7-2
TGTGCCAGCAGCTTGAATCAAAGGGTTTCCTACGAGCAGTACTTC
CASSLNQRVSYEQYF
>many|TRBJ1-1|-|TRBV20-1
TGCAGTGCTAAGGTGGGGCCGGACACTGAAGCTTTCTTT
CSAKVGPDTEAFF
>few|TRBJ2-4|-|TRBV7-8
TGTGCCAGCAGCACAGGGATCCAAAACATTCAGTACTTC
CASSTGIQNIQYF
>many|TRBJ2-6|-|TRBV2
TGTGCCAGCAGTTGGACAGGGAGGGCTGGGGCCAACGTCCTGACTTTC
CASSWTGRAGANVLTF
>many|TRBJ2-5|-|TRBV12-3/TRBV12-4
TGTGCCAGCAGTTTAGCTGGGGCACCCAGGAGGGAGACCCAGTACTTC
CASSLAGAPRRETQYF